This T cell receptor beta chain was identified in a study of graft-versus-host responses after intestinal transplantation. Study in general: Transplants were multivisceral, liver-intestinal, or isolated intestinal. Overall study results and limits: Recipient bone marrow held GvH clones, some seen earlier in ileum or blood.

Assay: immunoSEQ multiplex PCR; the TCRdb copy retains only in-frame clones and omits some. Of nearly 25,000 clones listed, roughly 43% were seen once; the top ten hold about 0.66%. This clone was counted only a few times. A sort after the reaction isolated proliferating CFSE-low CD3+CD4+ and CD3+CD8+ responders. Per germline, CDR1 MNHEY and CDR2 SVGAGI. The CDR3 totals 15 residues. The V segment lost 8 bases and the J segment 3 bases; nucleotides outside the gene matches: 8. This specimen consisted of alloreactive CD4+ T cells from a mixed lymphocyte reaction culture, obtained before intestinal transplant. Subset specified: CFSE-low proliferating T cells sorted from roughly six-day pre-transplant mixed lymphocyte reaction (GvH or HvG direction). This clonotype was sampled from a human patient who received an intestinal transplant. The genes are TRBV6-5 and TRBJ2-3; 10 bases agree with TRBD2. The CDR3 here is CASAPSGRGTDTQYF. For the CDR3, the DNA is TGTGCCAGCGCTCCGAGCGGGAGGGGAACAGATACGCAGTATTTT.